What follows are 3 T cell receptor beta chains derived from one specimen sequenced in a study of T cell changes during pregnancy in multiple sclerosis (dated by TCRdb to the late 2010s). Receptor amplification or capture employed the immunoSEQ multiplex PCR assay. Drawn from immuneACCESS, this table holds only the in-frame rearrangements with V and J called that TCRdb kept. Clones are partly lost; checked studies trace under half to an unresolved V gene and leave the rest unexplained. The sample table lists 60,000 to 95,000 clones, just over 90% of them with a count of one. More than 0.4% of the sample lies in the top ten. The sample in question was CD4+ T cells from peripheral blood mononuclear cells, obtained before pregnancy. These receptors were obtained from a female donor with multiple sclerosis, enrolled in a pregnancy study.

J is TRBJ2-1 and V is TRBV28; 14 nucleotides align to TRBD2. This CDR3 comprises 15 residues. With V trimmed by 7 bases and J by 5 bases, 4 bases remained unmatched. Germline CDR1 is MDHEN and CDR2 is SYDVKM. CDR3 loop: CASTRTSGRNNEQFF. The CDR3 DNA reads as TGTGCCAGCACCAGGACTAGCGGGAGGAACAATGAGCAGTTCTTC. Complete variable domain (other parts from reference TRBV28 and TRBJ2-1): DVKVTQSSRYLVKRTGEKVFLECVQDMDHENMFWYRQDPGLGLRLIYFSYDVKMKEKGDIPEGYSVSREKKERFSLILESASTNQTSMYLCASTRTSGRNNEQFFGPGTRLTVL.

This sequence joins TRBV6-4 and TRBJ2-6; D is perhaps TRBD1 (6 bases). Germline V gives CDR1 MRHNA, CDR2 SNTAGT. The V and J ends lost 5 bases and 2 bases respectively, with 13 bases between them. CDR3 length equals 16 residues. The CDR3 reads CASSPKTGTGANVLTF. CDR3 DNA sequence: TGTGCCAGCAGTCCTAAAACAGGGACTGGGGCCAACGTCCTGACTTTC.

The rearrangement joins TRBV21-1 to TRBJ2-5; the table's TRBD1 call for D was not verified on the DNA. TRBV21-1 is tagged as a pseudogene. CDR3 length: 13 residues. CDR3 in DNA: TGTGCCAGCAGCCTACAGACGGAAGAGACCCAGTACTTC. Protein product: CASSLQTEETQYF.